This TCR beta chain was identified during a study of CXCR3-negative and CXCR3-positive naive CD8 T cells. The libraries of TRB cDNA were constructed through 5' RACE using UMI labels. TCRdb reanalyzed the 5' RACE reads and collapses them to one entry per CDR3 protein, without DNA. This sample's table has around 50,000 distinct CDR3 sequences. Sorts performed in triplicate captured 300,000 cells each from every CD8+ T cell subset. The CDR3 extends over 12 amino acids. CDR1 and CDR2 (germline): SQVTM, ANQGSEA. Source material: memory CD8+ T cells from blood. The chain recombines TRBV29-1 with TRBJ1-2. This receptor was identified in a human donor in good health. Some clones in this sample may be carry-over from other donors' samples. The CDR3 region is CSVVFGPYGYTF.